The 27 T cell receptor beta chains below all came from one sample that was sequenced in a study of shared clonotypes between healthy human individuals. Sequencing used immunoSEQ multiplex PCR; TCRdb keeps in-frame clones, though not all of them. Of 1.4 million or so clones detected, around 98.5% appear once; the ten largest clones hold approximately 0.4%. Sequenced material: naive CD4+ T cells sorted from blood. Subset specified: CD45RA+ positively selected. The receptors were gathered from a man under 40 in good health.

The chain has TRBV6-5 and TRBJ2-7, with D possibly being TRBD1 or TRBD2 (5 bases each). The germline V gene has CDR1 MNHEY and CDR2 SVGAGI. This CDR3 contains 13 residues. V dropped 2 bases and J dropped 7 bases, with 12 bases sitting between them. The CDR3 loop reads CASSYVGTGEQYF. The CDR3 DNA sequence: TGTGCCAGCAGTTACGTGGGGACGGGGGAGCAGTACTTC.

J is TRBJ2-2 and V is TRBV28; D unclear. V lost 2 bases and J 2 bases, leaving 6 bases between the germline ends. The CDR3 is made up of 14 amino acids. Germline V gene sequence: CDR1 MDHEN, CDR2 SYDVKM. DNA of the CDR3: TGTGCCAGCAGTTTACCAGTTAACACCGGGGAGCTGTTTTTT. It translates to CASSLPVNTGELFF.

This clone was seen once. The chain employs TRBV6-6 and TRBJ2-3; no clear D gene. The germline CDR1 and CDR2 sequences are MNHNY and SVGAGI (reference sequence). Trimming stripped 5 bases from V and 8 bases from J, with 14 bases between. This CDR3 is built from 13 residues. The CDR3 loop reads CASSPRPLSTQYF. The DNA of the CDR3 is TGTGCCAGCAGTCCTCGCCCCCTTTCTACGCAGTATTTT.

The rearrangement joins TRBV9 to TRBJ2-1; tentatively, D is TRBD2 (5 bases). This CDR3 region has 12 residues. V lost 4 bases to trimming and J lost 10 bases, with 12 bases between them. Germline V gives CDR1 SGDLS, CDR2 YYNGEE. This chain's CDR3 is CASSLASIEQFF. The DNA of the CDR3 is TGTGCCAGCAGCCTAGCCTCTATCGAGCAGTTCTTC.

The V and J genes are TRBV15 and TRBJ2-2; possibly TRBD1 for D (6 bases). V lost 0 bases and J 6 bases, leaving 14 bases between the germline ends. This CDR3 region has 16 residues. Germline V gene sequence: CDR1 LNHNV, CDR2 YYDKDF (reference sequence). In DNA, the CDR3 is TGTGCCACCAGCAGAGATTTCACAGGGTTGGCCGGGGAGCTGTTTTTT. This gives the protein CATSRDFTGLAGELFF.

The chain joins TRBV7-6 to TRBJ2-7; 7 bases align to TRBD1. Germline values: CDR1 SGHVS, CDR2 FNYEAQ. This CDR3 region has 14 residues. The junction had 1 base not matched to a gene; V was cut back by 2 bases and J by 0 bases. CDR3 sequence (DNA): TGTGCCAGCAGCTTACGACAGGGCTCCTACGAGCAGTACTTC. Encoded protein: CASSLRQGSYEQYF.

The gene calls are TRBV7-9 and TRBJ2-7, with a tentative D call TRBD1 (6 bases). The germline CDR1 and CDR2 sequences are SEHNR and FQNEAQ (reference sequence). The CDR3 totals 14 residues. Trimming removed 5 bases at V and 5 bases at J, with 16 bases between. The CDR3 sequence is CASSLAGTTHEQYF. The DNA for the CDR3 is TGTGCCAGCAGCCTCGCCGGGACAACCCACGAGCAGTACTTC.

The chain has TRBV15 and TRBJ2-2; tentatively, D is TRBD2 (5 bases). The V and J ends lost 1 base and 7 bases respectively, with 19 bases between them. Germline V gives CDR1 LNHNV, CDR2 YYDKDF (reference sequence). The CDR3 spans 17 residues. DNA of the CDR3: TGTGCCACCAGCAGAGCCCCGGGGAAATCCACACTCGGGGAGCTGTTTTTT. It yields the protein CATSRAPGKSTLGELFF.

The chain joins TRBV5-1 to TRBJ2-1, with TRBD2 matching over 10 bases. With V trimmed by 4 bases and J by 4 bases, 5 bases remained unmatched. Germline V CDR1 and CDR2: SGHRS, YFSETQ. The length of the CDR3 is 15 residues. Here the CDR3 reads CASSVLAGAYNEQFF. The CDR3 coding sequence is TGCGCCAGCAGCGTCCTAGCGGGAGCTTACAATGAGCAGTTCTTC.

The chain combines TRBV5-1 with TRBJ2-3; 8 bases are a match to TRBD2. Trimming took 7 bases from V and 3 from J; bases not matched to a gene: 7. The CDR3 runs 14 residues. Germline CDR1 SGHRS, CDR2 YFSETQ. As DNA, the CDR3 is TGCGCCAGCCAAACCAGCGGGAGTACAGATACGCAGTATTTT. Translation gives CASQTSGSTDTQYF.

This chain links TRBV7-2 with TRBJ2-1; 7 bases fit TRBD1. The CDR3 consists of 15 residues. V lost 2 bases to trimming and J lost 5 bases; unmatched junction nucleotides: 6. Per germline, CDR1 SGHTA and CDR2 FQGNSA. The CDR3 coding sequence is TGTGCCAGCAGCTTAAGACAGGGAATCAACAATGAGCAGTTCTTC. Residues: CASSLRQGINNEQFF.

The chain uses TRBV7-2 and TRBJ2-3; 11 nucleotides agree with TRBD2. Germline V gives CDR1 SGHTA, CDR2 FQGNSA. V gave up 3 bases and J gave up 3 bases; unmatched junction bases: 5. CDR3 length: 16 residues. The CDR3 protein is CASSLALAGVTDTQYF. The CDR3 DNA is TGTGCCAGCAGCTTGGCACTAGCGGGAGTAACAGATACGCAGTATTTT.

The chain employs TRBV5-6 and TRBJ1-2, with D possibly matching TRBD1 (5 bases). CDR1 is SGHDT, CDR2 YYEEEE, per germline. The CDR3 is 14 amino acids. V gave up 4 bases and J gave up 3 bases, with 13 bases separating them. The CDR3, as DNA: TGTGCCAGCAGCCCACGGGACCCCTACTATGGCTACACCTTC. This translates into CASSPRDPYYGYTF.

The chain couples TRBV7-2 to TRBJ2-1; D not resolved. This CDR3 spans 16 amino acids. V was cut by 3 bases and J by 0 bases, with 12 bases left in between. CDR1 and CDR2 from the germline V gene are SGHTA and FQGNSA. The CDR3 sequence is CASSFFGRSSYNEQFF. For the CDR3, the DNA is TGTGCCAGCAGCTTCTTTGGCCGAAGCTCCTACAATGAGCAGTTCTTC.

This clone showed up just once. The chain employs TRBV7-1 and TRBJ2-3; 7 bases agree with TRBD1. TRBV7-1 is reported as an ORF; its role is uncertain. With V trimmed by 4 bases and J by 5 bases, 6 bases remained unmatched. The CDR3 extends over 14 amino acids. The CDR3: CASSLVSGGDTQYF. CDR3 nucleotides: TGTGCCAGCAGCTTAGTGTCAGGGGGAGATACGCAGTATTTT.

The V gene is TRBV7-9, the J gene TRBJ2-7; the match to TRBD1 covers 9 bases. Germline CDR1 is SEHNR and CDR2 is FQNEAQ (reference sequence). The CDR3 is made up of 15 amino acids. Trimming removed 6 bases from V and 5 bases from J; junction bases left unmatched: 11. CDR3 DNA sequence: TGTGCCAGCAGTTTAACCCCCGGGACAGGGAACGAGCAGTACTTC. Its protein is CASSLTPGTGNEQYF. Looking up the rest from reference TRBV7-9 and TRBJ2-7 gives the full variable domain: DTGVSQNPRHKITKRGQNVTFRCDPISEHNRLYWYRQTLGQGPEFLTYFQNEAQLEKSRLLSDRFSAERPKGSFSTLEIQRTEQGDSAMYLCASSLTPGTGNEQYFGPGTRLTVT.

This clone has just one count. The chain joins TRBV9 to TRBJ2-1; perhaps D is TRBD1 or TRBD2 (6 bases each). Germline CDR1 reads SGDLS; CDR2 reads YYNGEE. This CDR3 comprises 19 residues. V lost 4 bases to trimming and J lost 0 bases, with 23 bases between them. CDR3 in amino acids: CASSHGGGKVPSSYNEQFF. As DNA, the CDR3 is TGTGCCAGCAGCCACGGAGGGGGGAAAGTTCCAAGCTCCTACAATGAGCAGTTCTTC.

This sequence joins TRBV7-3 and TRBJ2-7; D remains unclear. The V gene lost 6 bases and the J gene lost 6 bases, with 18 bases spanning the gap. Germline lookup yields CDR1 SGHTA and CDR2 FQGTGA. The length of the CDR3 is 14 residues. Here the CDR3 DNA reads TGTGCCAGCAGGCTCCGAGGCCCTGACACCGAGCAGTACTTC. Amino acid sequence: CASRLRGPDTEQYF.

This clone came up once. Other nucleotide sequences from this sample produce the same CDR3. V usage is TRBV5-1 and J usage is TRBJ2-7; the D is unclear. The CDR3 consists of 13 residues. Trimming left V 3 bases short and J 0 bases short, with 7 bases between. Germline V gene sequence: CDR1 SGHRS, CDR2 YFSETQ. The CDR3 reads CASSSRSSYEQYF. The CDR3 DNA reads as TGCGCCAGCAGCTCCCGGAGCTCCTACGAGCAGTACTTC.

This chain links TRBV7-8 with TRBJ2-3; the match to TRBD2 covers 8 bases. With V trimmed by 6 bases and J by 6 bases, 11 bases remained unmatched. The CDR3 is 15 residues long. CDR1 and CDR2 from the germline V gene are SGHVS and FQNEAQ. The CDR3, as DNA: TGTGCCAGCAGGTTAATCCCCGGGAGGGTGGATACGCAGTATTTT. The encoded protein is CASRLIPGRVDTQYF. The complete variable domain, with remaining parts taken from reference TRBV7-8 and TRBJ2-3, reads GAGVSQSPRYKVAKRGQDVALRCDPISGHVSLFWYQQALGQGPEFLTYFQNEAQLDKSGLPSDRFFAERPEGSVSTLKIQRTQQEDSAVYLCASRLIPGRVDTQYFGPGTRLTVL.

This clone was picked up one time. The rearrangement uses TRBV6-1 and TRBJ1-5, with D uncertain. Germline-derived CDR1 and CDR2 are MNHNS and SASEGT. This CDR3 comprises 15 residues. V lost 3 bases, J lost 2 bases, and 11 bases lay in between. DNA for the CDR3: TGTGCCAGCAGTGATTTGGGAGATGGCAATCAGCCCCAGCATTTT. Amino acid sequence: CASSDLGDGNQPQHF.

This clone is a singleton in its sample. The chain joins TRBV11-2 to TRBJ2-5, with D uncertain. Germline V CDR1 and CDR2: SGHAT, FQNNGV. CDR3 length equals 17 residues. Trimming cost V 0 bases and J 5 bases, with 19 bases left between them. The CDR3 region is CASSLDPSRPGWETQYF. Here the CDR3 DNA reads TGTGCCAGCAGCTTAGATCCCAGCCGGCCCGGGTGGGAGACCCAGTACTTC.

The chain employs TRBV10-3 and TRBJ1-5, with D possibly TRBD1 on 5 matching bases. The V end was cut by 7 bases, the J end by 4 bases, with 11 bases between. The CDR3 runs to 13 residues. Germline V gives CDR1 ENHRY, CDR2 SYGVKD. CDR3 DNA sequence: TGTGCCATCAAACCCGGGGGTAATCAGCCCCAGCATTTT. It translates to CAIKPGGNQPQHF.

The chain joins TRBV10-3 to TRBJ2-3, with D possibly matching TRBD2 (5 bases). This CDR3 contains 15 residues. V gave up 4 bases and J gave up 0 bases, with 11 bases separating them. The germline CDR1 and CDR2 sequences are ENHRY and SYGVKD. The CDR3, as DNA: TGTGCCATCAGTGGAGGACTGGGGAGCACAGATACGCAGTATTTT. This encodes CAISGGLGSTDTQYF.

V and J are TRBV28 and TRBJ1-5, with D uncertain. The germline V and J ends were trimmed by 4 bases and 3 bases, with 10 bases remaining between them. The CDR3 has 14 residues. The germline V gene has CDR1 MDHEN and CDR2 SYDVKM. CDR3 protein: CASSYGPPNQPQHF. DNA for the CDR3: TGTGCCAGCAGTTACGGACCTCCCAATCAGCCCCAGCATTTT.

The chain uses TRBV28 and TRBJ2-1, with D perhaps TRBD2 (5 bases). The CDR3 is 14 residues long. The V gene lost 5 bases and the J gene lost 8 bases, with 16 bases spanning the gap. CDR1 MDHEN and CDR2 SYDVKM come from the germline V gene. The DNA for the CDR3 is TGTGCCAGCAGTGGCCTCGGGGTAGCCTATGAGCAGTTCTTC. It is translated as CASSGLGVAYEQFF. Full variable domain (rest looked up from reference TRBV28 and TRBJ2-1): DVKVTQSSRYLVKRTGEKVFLECVQDMDHENMFWYRQDPGLGLRLIYFSYDVKMKEKGDIPEGYSVSREKKERFSLILESASTNQTSMYLCASSGLGVAYEQFFGPGTRLTVL.

This clone showed up just once. The chain carries TRBV29-1 and TRBJ2-7, with D possibly being TRBD1 (6 bases). Germline loops: CDR1 SQVTM, CDR2 ANQGSEA. The ends were cut back, 7 bases at V and 2 bases at J, with 9 bases in the middle. The CDR3 has 11 amino acids. CDR3 region: CSARTAYEQYF. Written as DNA, the CDR3 is TGCAGCGCTCGGACAGCCTACGAGCAGTACTTC.